The rows below give T cell receptor beta chains drawn from one sample of a study of cytotoxic CD8 clonotypes in ibrutinib-treated CLL. Sequencing used immunoSEQ multiplex PCR; TCRdb keeps in-frame clones, though not all of them. This table holds 65,000 to 90,000 clones, roughly 83% found once. Sequenced material: PBMCs, taken after 24 months of ibrutinib treatment. The receptors originated from a human donor with chronic lymphocytic leukemia. The CDR3 runs from the conserved cysteine through the conserved F or W. The D gene is left open where the match is weak. Not every row has a clone size; where given, it reads once, few, many or a size class.

clone_size j_call v_call d_call cdr3_nt cdr3_aa
. TRBJ2-7 TRBV2 TRBD1 TGTGCCAGCAGATTAGACAGGGGGATAGGCGAGCAGTACTTC CASRLDRGIGEQYF
. TRBJ2-3 TRBV9 . TGTGCCAGCAGCCCAGCTTCGGTCACAGATACGCAGTATTTT CASSPASVTDTQYF
. TRBJ1-4 TRBV7-9 . TGTGCCAGCATTCCCACCGGTTGGTCTAATGAAAAACTGTTTTTT CASIPTGWSNEKLFF
. TRBJ2-2 TRBV6-5 . TGTGCCAGCAGCTACTATGGGCTGTCGAACACCGGGGAGCTGTTTTTT CASSYYGLSNTGELFF
. TRBJ1-1 TRBV19 . TGTGCCAGTAGTTCCGGGACAAGGAACACTGAAGCTTTCTTT CASSSGTRNTEAFF
. TRBJ2-7 TRBV5-4 TRBD2 TGTGCCAGCAGCTTGGTACTAGCGGGAGGCGAGCAGTACTTC CASSLVLAGGEQYF
. TRBJ2-1 TRBV11-2 TRBD1 TGTGCCAGCAGCGAGGACAGGGGTTTCTACAATGAGCAGTTCTTC CASSEDRGFYNEQFF
. TRBJ2-7 TRBV7-9 TRBD1 TGTGCCAGCAGCTCGACAGGGGGACTAGAGCAGTACTTC CASSSTGGLEQYF
. TRBJ2-1 TRBV11-2 TRBD2 TGTGCCAGCAGCTTACGGGGTGGAGCGGGAGCGTACAATGAGCAGTTCTTC CASSLRGGAGAYNEQFF
. TRBJ1-2 TRBV18 TRBD1 TGTGCCAGCTCCCCCGGGACAGGCGACGCGAGGGGCTACACCTTC CASSPGTGDARGYTF
. TRBJ2-7 TRBV19 TRBD2 TGTGCCAGTAGTATCCCAGGGAGGGGCTACGAGCAGTACTTC CASSIPGRGYEQYF
. TRBJ2-7 TRBV7-8 . TGTGCCAGCAGCTTGGGGGTGGTCGAGCAGTACTTC CASSLGVVEQYF
once TRBJ1-3 TRBV6-5 . TGTGCCAGCAGTTACGCAGGGCCTGGAAACACCATATATTTT CASSYAGPGNTIYF
. TRBJ2-1 TRBV28 . TGTGCCAGCAGTTTGGGTGAGCAGTTCTTC CASSLGEQFF
. TRBJ2-2 TRBV9 TRBD2 TGTGCCAGCAGCGCTGGACTAGTAACCGGGGAGCTGTTTTTT CASSAGLVTGELFF
. TRBJ2-2 TRBV18 . TGTGCCAGCTCACCACGTCCCGCAGGGAGCACCGGGGAGCTGTTTTTT CASSPRPAGSTGELFF
. TRBJ2-5 TRBV7-9 TRBD2 TGTGCCAGCAGCGTCGGGACTAGCGGGACCGGACAAGAGACCCAGTACTTC CASSVGTSGTGQETQYF
once TRBJ2-5 TRBV9 TRBD2 TGTGCCAGCAGCGAGGGCCCGGGACTAGCGGGAGGGCGTGCCCAGTACTTC CASSEGPGLAGGRAQYF
. TRBJ1-2 TRBV14 . TGTGCCAGCAGCCAAGATTACTATGGCTACACCTTC CASSQDYYGYTF
. TRBJ2-5 TRBV28 TRBD1 TGTGCCAGCAGTTTATGGCTGCCGGGACAGCAAGAGACCCAGTACTTC CASSLWLPGQQETQYF
once TRBJ2-7 TRBV7-2 TRBD1 TGTGCCAGCAGCCGATTTACCCGGAGGGGGGACAGGGGTTACGAGCAGTACTTC CASSRFTRRGDRGYEQYF
. TRBJ1-2 TRBV28 . TGTGCCAGCACTCAGGGGCGTTACGGCTACACCTTC CASTQGRYGYTF
. TRBJ2-1 TRBV11-2 TRBD2 TGTGCCAGCAGGCCCCCGGGACTAGCGGGGACCAATGAGCAGTTCTTC CASRPPGLAGTNEQFF
. TRBJ2-7 TRBV5-5 TRBD2 TGTGCCAGCAGCCCCCCCTTAGCGGGAGGGACGCTAAGCTACGAGCAGTACTTC CASSPPLAGGTLSYEQYF
. TRBJ2-1 TRBV19 . TGTGCCAGTAGTATTGGGGCTTACAATGAGCAGTTCTTC CASSIGAYNEQFF
. TRBJ2-7 TRBV29-1 TRBD2 TGCAGCGTTAATGGTAATGGCGGGAGCTCCTACGAGCAGTACTTC CSVNGNGGSSYEQYF
. TRBJ1-3 TRBV5-6 . TGTGCCAGCAGCTTGATCAGGCTAAACACCATATATTTT CASSLIRLNTIYF
once TRBJ2-1 TRBV27 TRBD1 TGTGCCAGCAGCCCGGACAGGGGGCAGTACAATGAGCAGTTCTTC CASSPDRGQYNEQFF
. TRBJ1-1 TRBV6-5 TRBD1 TGTGCCAGCGCTCAGGGGGGGAGGACTGAAGCTTTCTTT CASAQGGRTEAFF
. TRBJ1-2 TRBV10-3 . TGTGCCATCAGTGGCAGGGATGGCTACACCTTC CAISGRDGYTF
. TRBJ1-3 TRBV11-2 . TGTGCCAGCAGCTTAGGTATTATAGACGCTGGAAACACCATATATTTT CASSLGIIDAGNTIYF
. TRBJ2-1 TRBV16 . TGTGCCAGCAGCAGAAATTCCGGGACTTACAATGAGCAGTTCTTC CASSRNSGTYNEQFF
. TRBJ1-1 TRBV2 TRBD1 TGTGCCAGCAGTCCCCGGACAGGTGAGCTCACTGAAGCTTTCTTT CASSPRTGELTEAFF
. TRBJ1-5 TRBV18 . TGTGCCAGCTCATCAGGCCGTGGGGGATGGGATCAGCCCCAGCATTTT CASSSGRGGWDQPQHF
. TRBJ2-7 TRBV12-2 . TGTGCAAGTTTCAGCGGGAGGCCCATATTTAGCTCCTACGAGCAGTACTTC CASFSGRPIFSSYEQYF
. TRBJ1-2 TRBV28 TRBD1 TGTGCCAGCAGTTTTCCCCGACAGGGAGTTGCAGTGACGGGCTACACCTTC CASSFPRQGVAVTGYTF
. TRBJ1-4 TRBV5-1 . TGCGCCAGCAGCGGGGCGACAGTCCCGAATGAAAAACTGTTTTTT CASSGATVPNEKLFF
. TRBJ2-2 TRBV2 . TGTGCCAGCAGTGAAAGGACGCACACCGGGGAGCTGTTTTTT CASSERTHTGELFF
. TRBJ2-3 TRBV11-2 . TGTGCCAGCAGAGTCTCGGGCGGAACTAGCACAGATACGCAGTATTTT CASRVSGGTSTDTQYF
. TRBJ2-5 TRBV9 . TGTGTCAGCAGCCCGAGGGGACTTCGGTTGCAAGAGACCCAGTACTTC CVSSPRGLRLQETQYF
. TRBJ1-5 TRBV6-9 . TGTGCCAGCAGCAGCCGGGACGGAGGTTATCAGCCCCAGCATTTT CASSSRDGGYQPQHF
. TRBJ1-5 TRBV4-1 . TGTGCCAGCAGCCAAGAAGGGTCAGGACTGATCGGCCAGCATTTT CASSQEGSGLIGQHF
once TRBJ2-7 TRBV28 . TGTGCCAGCAGTTCCCCCTTCGGGACGCCGGGCTCCTACGAGCAGTACTTC CASSSPFGTPGSYEQYF
once TRBJ1-4 TRBV5-4 . TGTGCCAGCAGCCTGGGACGGAATCCAAATGAAAAACTGTTTTTT CASSLGRNPNEKLFF
. TRBJ2-7 TRBV10-3 . TGTGCCATCAGTGACGGCCAAAAAACCTACGAGCAGTACTTC CAISDGQKTYEQYF
. TRBJ2-7 TRBV6-1 TRBD1 TGTGCCAGCAGTAAAGACAGGGGGCTCGTTCGGCGCTACGAGCAGTACTTC CASSKDRGLVRRYEQYF
. TRBJ2-2 TRBV7-9 . TGTGCCAGCAGCTTAAAGAATCGGGCAGTGAACACCGGGGAGCTGTTTTTT CASSLKNRAVNTGELFF
. TRBJ2-5 TRBV5-4 . TGTGCCAGCAGCTTGGCCGAGCGGGCCTACCAAGAGACCCAGTACTTC CASSLAERAYQETQYF
. TRBJ1-1 TRBV5-6 . TGTGCCAGCAGCTTGGACCTAAGGGGGGTCGCTTTCTTT CASSLDLRGVAFF
. TRBJ2-5 TRBV5-1 TRBD1 TGCGCCAGCAGCTTAGGACAGGGAGGTCAAGAGACCCAGTACTTC CASSLGQGGQETQYF
many TRBJ2-3 TRBV6-4 . TGTGCCAGCAGCCCTGAGGGGAACACAGATACGCAGTATTTT CASSPEGNTDTQYF
. TRBJ1-6 TRBV30 . TGTGCCTGGAGTGCCGGGGGCTTTAATTCACCCCTCCACTTT CAWSAGGFNSPLHF
. TRBJ1-2 TRBV28 TRBD1 TGTGCCAGCCGCTCGGGACAGACATATGGCTACACCTTC CASRSGQTYGYTF
. TRBJ2-2 TRBV6-5 TRBD2 TGTGCCAGCAGTTACTTTCTAGCGGGAAGAACCGGGGAGCTGTTTTTT CASSYFLAGRTGELFF
. TRBJ2-3 TRBV10-3 . TGTGCCATCAGTGAGGGAGGCCAGAGCACAGATACGCAGTATTTT CAISEGGQSTDTQYF
. TRBJ1-1 TRBV20-1 . TGCAGTGCTAGAGAGGAGACTGAAGCTTTCTTT CSAREETEAFF
. TRBJ1-5 TRBV11-2 TRBD1 TGTGCCAGCAGCTCTACAGGGGGTCAGCCCCAGCATTTT CASSSTGGQPQHF
. TRBJ1-3 TRBV20-1 . TGCAGTGCTAGAGTTGGAAACACCATATATTTT CSARVGNTIYF